This TCR beta chain comes out of a study of early T cells in non-severe SARS-CoV-2 infection (dated by TCRdb to about 2021). Regarding the study in general: Because TCR sequencing relied on bulk RNA taken from unsorted whole blood, pairing of alpha and beta chains was not possible.

V trim: 4 bases; J trim: 7 bases; unmatched bases: 10. The CDR3 contains 15 residues, cysteine and phenylalanine counted. Only the CDR3 DNA is retained, 45 bases long and in frame from the first base. CDR1 and CDR2, looked up from the germline V gene, are SGDLS and YYNGEE. Results and caveats for the whole study, not just this receptor: Matching against VDJdb was skewed toward anti-spike CD8 responses, likely underestimated virus-specific expansions, and missed private and CD4 specificities.

Ten or more counts support this clonotype. Its antigen is currently not known. Qualities for individual bases were not recorded, and no much larger clone is one base off. Library prep was done by 5' RACE. The run used a NextSeq 500. Unique molecular identifiers were attached to individual cDNA molecules in the TCR library protocol so that sequencing error and PCR bias could be corrected. Both TCR alpha and beta chains were sequenced, and tight co-correlation was observed between alpha and beta sequence abundances in each sample. From the authors' description of their analysis: Decombinator V4 was used to annotate TCR sequences for V gene, J gene and CDR3. Expanded TCRs were defined as changing significantly between any two time points under a Poisson model with p below 0.0001. TCR abundances were normalised to the total number of TCRs sequenced in each sample and reported as counts per million. TRAV1-2 paired with TRAJ12, TRAJ20 or TRAJ33 defined MAIT TCRs, while TRAV10 paired with TRAJ18 defined iNKT TCRs. VDJdb, accessed 1 November 2021, was searched for CMV, EBV and SARS-CoV-2 annotated TCRs, excluding TCRs annotated for multiple antigens. In-frame beta chains were kept once TCRdb had trimmed the public reads at Q25 with fastp and called clones with MiXCR. Records with the same CDR3 protein are collapsed into one entry carrying the most frequent genes and DNA. TCRdb, rather than the study authors, made the V and J calls. This sample comprises some 32,000 distinct CDR3 sequences, 6.6% of them detected only once. The top ten hold approximately 37% of the sample.

A case-control design nested within a healthcare worker cohort in London, UK, was used, with weekly nasopharyngeal swab PCR tests and blood sampling performed. Healthcare workers were enrolled in the week of the UK lockdown, from 23 to 31 March 2020, and were followed every week for up to roughly 16 weeks. The sequenced material came from whole blood. This sequence uses TRBV9 and TRBJ2-7; TRBD1 aligns with 11 central bases. The receptor was derived from an adult who was a healthcare worker with PCR-confirmed SARS-CoV-2 infection or an uninfected control (not recorded which). The DNA is as follows: TGTGCCAGCAGCACCGGGACAGGGGGAGGTAGGGAGCAGTACTTC. This is translated as CASSTGTGGGREQYF.